This T cell receptor (beta chain) was observed in a study of neoadjuvant anti-PD-1 for oral cavity cancer. Regarding the study as a whole: After neoadjuvant nivolumab, PBMC T cell clonality was significantly higher in non-responders than responders.

Using immunoSEQ multiplex PCR, the repertoire was profiled, and TCRdb retains in-frame clones only, with some absent. The data show just under 70,000 clones, with roughly 81% seen just once and approximately 3% held by the top ten. The sample holds one count of this clone. Its antigen is still unknown. As to time point: after neoadjuvant nivolumab, at surgical resection. V lost 0 bases and J lost 5, with 11 bases in between. CDR3 length: 14 amino acids. Germline V gene data show CDR1 as MNHEY and CDR2 as SVGAGI. Sample: PBMCs, taken after nivolumab (anti-PD-1) treatment. The receptor comes from a person aged 40 to 85 with oral cavity squamous cell carcinoma. The chain employs TRBV6-5 and TRBJ2-7; D is perhaps TRBD2 (6 bases). CDR3 coding DNA: TGTGCCAGCAGTTACTCGACTGCGGGAAACGAGCAGTACTTC. This gives the protein CASSYSTAGNEQYF.